The 12 T cell receptor beta chains below come from one sample, sequenced in a study of T cells in narcolepsy. TCRdb keeps only in-frame clones here, not all; method: immunoSEQ multiplex PCR. The repertoire has some 35,000 clones, roughly 86% of them found once; the top ten carry roughly 2%. The source material was memory (CD45RA-) CD4+ T cells from blood. The receptors derive from a human donor in good health.

This chain connects TRBV11-2 to TRBJ1-1; D call uncertain. The ends were cut back, 3 bases at V and 6 bases at J, with 5 bases in the middle. CDR3 length: 11 residues. CDR1 is SGHAT, CDR2 FQNNGV, per germline. For the CDR3, the DNA is TGTGCCAGCAGCTTTCTCGCTGAAGCTTTCTTT. Its protein is CASSFLAEAFF. Together with reference TRBV11-2 and TRBJ1-1, the CDR3 gives the full variable domain: EAGVAQSPRYKIIEKRQSVAFWCNPISGHATLYWYQQILGQGPKLLIQFQNNGVVDDSQLPKDRFSAERLKGVDSTLKIQPAKLEDSAVYLCASSFLAEAFFGQGTRLTVV.

This chain joins TRBV4-1 and TRBJ1-4; D remains unclear. The CDR3 spans 13 residues. Trimming removed 1 base from V and 7 bases from J, with 7 bases in between. Per germline, CDR1 MGHRA and CDR2 YSYEKL. CDR3 residues: CASSQVRIEKLFF. The CDR3 region has the DNA TGCGCCAGCAGCCAAGTTAGAATTGAAAAACTGTTTTTT.

This sequence joins TRBV27 and TRBJ2-3; 7 nucleotides align to TRBD2. This CDR3 has 12 residues. Germline V gives CDR1 MNHEY, CDR2 SMNVEV (reference sequence). The CDR3 reads CVEGRVTDTQYF. In DNA, the CDR3 is TGTGTCGAGGGGAGGGTTACAGATACGCAGTATTTT.

The rearrangement uses TRBV6-5 and TRBJ2-7; tentatively, D is TRBD2 (7 bases). This CDR3 contains 13 residues. Germline loops: CDR1 MNHEY, CDR2 SVGAGI. V was clipped by 2 bases and J by 6 bases, with 11 bases between them. CDR3 protein: CASSYRGAVEQYF. CDR3 DNA sequence: TGTGCCAGCAGTTACCGGGGGGCTGTCGAGCAGTACTTC.

This clone was observed a single time. The chain carries TRBV7-3 and TRBJ1-1; unclear D gene. The CDR3 runs 13 residues. The V gene lost 2 bases and the J gene lost 0 bases, with 4 bases spanning the gap. Germline-derived CDR1 and CDR2 are SGHTA and FQGTGA. The CDR3 protein is CASSLDLNTEAFF. The CDR3 DNA sequence: TGTGCCAGCAGCTTAGACTTGAACACTGAAGCTTTCTTT.

There are a few counts of this clone. V and J are TRBV5-5 and TRBJ1-2, with D maybe TRBD1 (6 bases). Germline CDR1 reads SGHKS; CDR2 reads YYEKEE (reference sequence). The CDR3 totals 14 residues. V lost 6 bases and J lost 4, with 16 bases in between. The CDR3 protein is CASTPSGALYGYTF. As DNA, the CDR3 is TGTGCCAGCACCCCTTCGGGGGCCCTCTATGGCTACACCTTC. Filled out from reference TRBV5-5 and TRBJ1-2, the complete variable domain reads DAGVTQSPTHLIKTRGQQVTLRCSPISGHKSVSWYQQVLGQGPQFIFQYYEKEERGRGNFPDRFSARQFPNYSSELNVNALLLGDSALYLCASTPSGALYGYTFGSGTRLTVV.

The chain is built from TRBV6-1 and TRBJ1-5; D remains unclear. The V end was cut by 6 bases, the J end by 2 bases, with 14 bases between. In germline, CDR1 is MNHNS, CDR2 SASEGT. The CDR3 covers 15 residues. In DNA, the CDR3 is TGTGCCAGCAGGAGGGTTCTGAGGGGCAATCAGCCCCAGCATTTT. It specifies CASRRVLRGNQPQHF.

The V call is TRBV18, the J call TRBJ2-2; 9 nucleotides agree with TRBD2. Looked up from germline, CDR1 is KGHSH and CDR2 is LQKENI. CDR3 length: 16 residues. Unmatched junction bases numbered 0, after V lost 1 base and J lost 0 bases. The DNA for the CDR3 is TGTGCCAGCTCACCACTAGCGGGAGCGAACACCGGGGAGCTGTTTTTT. Its translation is CASSPLAGANTGELFF.

About this clone: The junction and the germline gene differ at one end; a read error may be behind it. This chain connects TRBV4-1 to TRBJ1-2; no definite D call. This CDR3 contains 11 residues. Germline V CDR1 and CDR2: MGHRA, YSYEKL. CDR3 DNA sequence: TGCGCCAGCAGCCAAGTGTCGGGCTGCACCTTC. This codes for CASSQVSGCTF.

Regarding this clone: This same CDR3 is encoded by further DNA sequences in the sample. The V call is TRBV18, the J call TRBJ2-2; 10 bases align to TRBD2. Germline V gene lookup returns CDR1 KGHSH and CDR2 LQKENI. J gave up 8 bases and V 8 bases, and 11 bases lay outside the gene matches. This CDR3 has 15 amino acids. The CDR3 protein is CASGGTSVAGGELFF. CDR3 sequence (DNA): TGTGCCAGCGGCGGGACTAGCGTTGCAGGTGGGGAGCTGTTTTTT. Supplemented by reference TRBV18 and TRBJ2-2, the full variable domain reads NAGVMQNPRHLVRRRGQEARLRCSPMKGHSHVYWYRQLPEEGLKFMVYLQKENIIDESGMPKERFSAEFPKEGPSILRIQQVVRGDSAAYFCASGGTSVAGGELFFGEGSRLTVL.

The V gene is TRBV15, the J gene TRBJ2-6, with 8 bases that match TRBD1. The CDR3 has 15 amino acids. CDR1 and CDR2 from the germline V gene are LNHNV and YYDKDF (reference sequence). Unmatched junction bases numbered 2, after V lost 5 bases and J lost 2 bases. Here the CDR3 reads CATSLQGAGANVLTF. CDR3 nucleotide sequence: TGTGCCACCAGCTTACAGGGGGCTGGGGCCAACGTCCTGACTTTC.

J is TRBJ1-1 and V is TRBV27, with D hard to call. The ends were cut back, 5 bases at V and 9 bases at J, with 10 bases in the middle. Germline V lookup: CDR1 MNHEY, CDR2 SMNVEV (reference sequence). There are 11 residues in the CDR3. CDR3: CASSKSGKAFF. The CDR3 nucleotides are TGTGCCAGCAGTAAATCGGGGAAAGCTTTCTTT.